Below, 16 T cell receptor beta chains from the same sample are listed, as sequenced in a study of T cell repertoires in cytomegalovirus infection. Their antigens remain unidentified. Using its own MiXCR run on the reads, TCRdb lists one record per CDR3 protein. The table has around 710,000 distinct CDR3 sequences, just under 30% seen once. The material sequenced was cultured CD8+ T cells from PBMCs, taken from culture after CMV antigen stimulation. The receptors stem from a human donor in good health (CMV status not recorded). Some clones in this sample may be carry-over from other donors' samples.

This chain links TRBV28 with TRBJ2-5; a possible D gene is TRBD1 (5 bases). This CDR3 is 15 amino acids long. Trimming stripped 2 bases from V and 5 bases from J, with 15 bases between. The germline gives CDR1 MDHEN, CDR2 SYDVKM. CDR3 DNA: TGTGCCAGCAGTTTAAAACCCAAGGGGCGGGAGACCCAGTACTTC. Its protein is CASSLKPKGRETQYF.

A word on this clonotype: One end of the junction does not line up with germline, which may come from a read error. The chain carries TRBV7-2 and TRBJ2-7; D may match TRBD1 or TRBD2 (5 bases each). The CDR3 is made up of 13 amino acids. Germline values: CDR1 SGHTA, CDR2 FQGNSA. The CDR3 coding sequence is TGTGCCAGCGGCTTAGCTGGGGGTCACGAGCAGTACTTC. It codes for CASGLAGGHEQYF.

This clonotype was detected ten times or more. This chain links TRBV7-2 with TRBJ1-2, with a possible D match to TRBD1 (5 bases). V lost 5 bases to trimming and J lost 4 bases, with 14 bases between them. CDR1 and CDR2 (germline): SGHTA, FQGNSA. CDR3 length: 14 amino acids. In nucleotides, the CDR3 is TGTGCCAGCAGCGGACTAGGGGAAGGCTATGGCTACACCTTC. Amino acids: CASSGLGEGYGYTF.

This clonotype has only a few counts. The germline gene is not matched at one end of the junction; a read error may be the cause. The CDR3 here is CASSQDTWDEGTIYF. In DNA, the CDR3 is TGTGCCAGCAGCCAAGATACTTGGGACGAGGGCACCATATATTTT. This rearrangement joins TRBV4-1 to TRBJ1-3, with D tentatively TRBD1 (5 bases). The CDR3 runs to 15 residues. Germline values: CDR1 MGHRA, CDR2 YSYEKL.

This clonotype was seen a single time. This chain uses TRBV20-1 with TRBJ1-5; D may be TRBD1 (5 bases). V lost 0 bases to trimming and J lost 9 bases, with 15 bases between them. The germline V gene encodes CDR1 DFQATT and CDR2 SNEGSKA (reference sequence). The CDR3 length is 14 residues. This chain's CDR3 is CSARDYGGGVPQHF. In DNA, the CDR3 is TGCAGTGCTAGAGACTATGGGGGGGGAGTGCCCCAGCATTTT.

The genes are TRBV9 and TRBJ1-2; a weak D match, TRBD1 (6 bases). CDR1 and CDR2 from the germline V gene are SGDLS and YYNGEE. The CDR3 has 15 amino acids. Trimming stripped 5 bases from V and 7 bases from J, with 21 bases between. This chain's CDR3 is CASSVYPEGVVGYTF. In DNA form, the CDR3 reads TGTGCCAGCAGTGTATATCCGGAGGGGGTAGTTGGCTACACCTTC.

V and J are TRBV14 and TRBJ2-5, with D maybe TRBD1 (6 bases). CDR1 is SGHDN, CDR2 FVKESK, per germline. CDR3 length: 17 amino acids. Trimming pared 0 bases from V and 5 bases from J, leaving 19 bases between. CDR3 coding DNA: TGTGCCAGCAGCCAAGATTTTGTCAGGGGCCGCGGGGAGACCCAGTACTTC. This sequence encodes CASSQDFVRGRGETQYF.

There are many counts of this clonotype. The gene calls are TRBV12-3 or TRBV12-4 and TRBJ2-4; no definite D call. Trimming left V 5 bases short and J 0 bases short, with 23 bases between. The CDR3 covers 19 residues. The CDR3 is CASSGLGSSVAGAKNIQYF. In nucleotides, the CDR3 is TGTGCCAGCAGTGGCTTGGGCTCTTCCGTCGCCGGAGCCAAAAACATTCAGTACTTC.

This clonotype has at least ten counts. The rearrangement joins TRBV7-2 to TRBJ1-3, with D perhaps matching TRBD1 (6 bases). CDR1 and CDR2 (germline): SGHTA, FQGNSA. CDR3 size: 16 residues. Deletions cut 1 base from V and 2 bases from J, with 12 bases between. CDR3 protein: CASSLGPQGTGNTIYF. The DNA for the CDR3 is TGTGCCAGCAGCTTAGGGCCGCAGGGGACTGGAAACACCATATATTTT.

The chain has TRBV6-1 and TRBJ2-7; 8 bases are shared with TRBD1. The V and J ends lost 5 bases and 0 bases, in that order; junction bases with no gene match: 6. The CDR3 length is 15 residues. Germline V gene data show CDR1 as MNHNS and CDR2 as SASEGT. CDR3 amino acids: CASSPGQDSSYEQYF. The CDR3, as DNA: TGTGCCAGCAGTCCGGGACAGGACTCCTCCTACGAGCAGTACTTC.

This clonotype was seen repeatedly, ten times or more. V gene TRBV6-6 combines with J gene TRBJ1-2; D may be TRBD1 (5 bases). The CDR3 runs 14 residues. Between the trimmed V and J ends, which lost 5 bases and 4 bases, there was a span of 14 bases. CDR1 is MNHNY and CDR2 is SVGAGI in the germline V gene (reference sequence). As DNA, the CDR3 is TGTGCCAGCAGTGACAGTTGGCCGCCCTATGGCTACACCTTC. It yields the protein CASSDSWPPYGYTF.

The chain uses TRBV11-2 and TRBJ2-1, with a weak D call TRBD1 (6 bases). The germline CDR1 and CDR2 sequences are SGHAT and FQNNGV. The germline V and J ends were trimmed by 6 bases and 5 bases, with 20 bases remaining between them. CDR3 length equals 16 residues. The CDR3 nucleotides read TGTGCCAGCAGTTCAGGGGCCCGCCGGACAGACAATGAGCAGTTCTTC. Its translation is CASSSGARRTDNEQFF. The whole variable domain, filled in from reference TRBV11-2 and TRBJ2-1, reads EAGVAQSPRYKIIEKRQSVAFWCNPISGHATLYWYQQILGQGPKLLIQFQNNGVVDDSQLPKDRFSAERLKGVDSTLKIQPAKLEDSAVYLCASSSGARRTDNEQFFGPGTRLTVL.

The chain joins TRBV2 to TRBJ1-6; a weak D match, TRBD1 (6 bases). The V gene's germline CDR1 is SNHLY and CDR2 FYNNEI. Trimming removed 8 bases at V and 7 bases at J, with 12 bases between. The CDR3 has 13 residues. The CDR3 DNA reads TGTGCCAGCCCCTCGGGGGCGAATTCACCCCTCCACTTT. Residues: CASPSGANSPLHF.

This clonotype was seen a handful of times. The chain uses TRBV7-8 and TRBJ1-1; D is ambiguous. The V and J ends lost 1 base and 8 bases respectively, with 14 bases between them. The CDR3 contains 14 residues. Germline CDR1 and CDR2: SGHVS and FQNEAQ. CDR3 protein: CASSLVGSNREAFF. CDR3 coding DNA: TGTGCCAGCAGCTTAGTGGGGTCTAACAGAGAAGCTTTCTTT.

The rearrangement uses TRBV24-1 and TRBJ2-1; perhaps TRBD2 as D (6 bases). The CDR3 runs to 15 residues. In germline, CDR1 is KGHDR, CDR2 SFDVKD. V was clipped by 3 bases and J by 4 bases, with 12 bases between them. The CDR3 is CATSDTAGTYNEQFF. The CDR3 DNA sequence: TGTGCCACCAGTGATACGGCCGGGACTTACAATGAGCAGTTCTTC.

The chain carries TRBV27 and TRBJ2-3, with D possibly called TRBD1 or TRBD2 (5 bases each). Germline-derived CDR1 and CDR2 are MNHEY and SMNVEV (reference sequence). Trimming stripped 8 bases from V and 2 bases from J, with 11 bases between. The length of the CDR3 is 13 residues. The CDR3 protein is CASHRGDTDTQYF. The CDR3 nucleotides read TGTGCCAGCCACCGGGGCGACACAGATACGCAGTATTTT.